The rows below give T cell receptor beta chains drawn from one sample of a study of blood T cell repertoires in COVID-19. The assay was immunoSEQ multiplex PCR, and TCRdb's table has in-frame clones only and misses some. The profile shows around 69,000 clones, just over 85% of them singletons. The sequenced sample consisted of peripheral blood. The receptors were sampled from a man aged 50 or older with active COVID-19. The CDR3 runs from the conserved cysteine through the conserved F or W. The D gene is left open where the match is weak. Clone size is shown for a subset of rows, as once, few, many or a class of expanded clone.

v_call	d_call	clone_size	j_call	cdr3_nt	cdr3_aa
TRBV19	TRBD1	once	TRBJ1-6	TGTGCCAGTAGTTCCAACAGGGGTTCACCCCTCCACTTT	CASSSNRGSPLHF
TRBV9	.	.	TRBJ2-2	TGTGCCAGCAGCGTAGGGGAGGAGATCACCGGGGAGCTGTTTTTT	CASSVGEEITGELFF
TRBV3-1/TRBV3-2	TRBD1	.	TRBJ1-5	TGTGCCAGCAGCCAGGGGACAGGGGGGAGTTATCAGCCCCAGCATTTT	CASSQGTGGSYQPQHF
TRBV10-2	.	.	TRBJ2-3	TGCGCCGTACGGGGAAGCGCCCGGGATACGCAGTATTTT	CAVRGSARDTQYF
TRBV9	.	.	TRBJ1-3	TGTGCCAGCAGCGAAGCGGGAGGATCTGGAAACACCATATATTTT	CASSEAGGSGNTIYF
TRBV11-2	.	.	TRBJ2-7	TGTGCCAGCAGCTTAGAAAGGGGGAGCGAGCAGTACTTC	CASSLERGSEQYF
TRBV10-1	TRBD2	.	TRBJ2-1	TGCGCCAGCAGTGGGGGACTAGCGGGAGCCTCGCTATACAATGAGCAGTTCTTC	CASSGGLAGASLYNEQFF
TRBV5-1	TRBD1	.	TRBJ1-4	TGCGCCAGCAGCGCGATACAGGGGGCAGGGGCTGCTAATGAAAAACTGTTTTTT	CASSAIQGAGAANEKLFF
TRBV5-1	TRBD1	.	TRBJ1-2	TGCGCCAGCAACCCGGGGACAGACCCCTATGGCTACACCTTC	CASNPGTDPYGYTF
TRBV9	TRBD1	.	TRBJ2-1	TGTGCCAGCAGCGTAGTTTCGACAGGGGGGGCCTACAATGAGCAGTTCTTC	CASSVVSTGGAYNEQFF
TRBV11-3	.	.	TRBJ2-3	TGTGCCAGCAGCTTTACGGGAGCTAGCACAGATACGCAGTATTTT	CASSFTGASTDTQYF
TRBV6-6	TRBD1	.	TRBJ2-1	TGTGCCAGCAGTTACACAGGACAGGGGTCCTACAATGAGCAGTTCTTC	CASSYTGQGSYNEQFF
TRBV6-1	.	.	TRBJ2-2	TGTGCCAGCAGTGATGGCCTCCTTTTATACACCGGGGAGCTGTTTTTT	CASSDGLLLYTGELFF
TRBV6-1	.	.	TRBJ1-2	TGTGCCAGCAGTGAAAGTGATGGCGGCTATGGCTACACCTTC	CASSESDGGYGYTF
TRBV9	.	.	TRBJ1-1	TGTGCCAGCAGCGTCAGGAGGGACACTGAAGCTTTCTTT	CASSVRRDTEAFF
TRBV19	.	.	TRBJ1-1	TGTGCCAGTAGTCCCCGTGGCCCCCAAAGAAACACTGAAGCTTTCTTT	CASSPRGPQRNTEAFF